Below, one T cell receptor beta chain is given with its context. Antigen: not known. This sample was taken from a study of T cell responses to AZD1222 COVID-19 vaccine. Findings and limits, study-wide: Donors were mostly white British, more females; clonal diversity possibly underestimated. A rise in Spike-specific TCR breadth and depth followed two AZD1222 doses. The study sampled repertoires only after the peak T cell response.

Profiling relied on immunoSEQ multiplex PCR, and the TCRdb table lists in-frame clones only, not all of them. The table lists approximately 120,000 clones, 90% of them singletons, with around 6.9% in the top ten. The specimen was peripheral blood, collected on day 0 of AZD1222 vaccination. The TCR sequence derives from an adult in good health.

The CDR3 DNA reads TGTGCCAGCAGCCTTGACAGCAGCTATGGCTACACCTTC. Translating it yields CASSLDSSYGYTF. This sequence joins TRBV14 and TRBJ1-2, with D possibly TRBD1 on 5 matching bases. The germline V gene encodes CDR1 SGHDN and CDR2 FVKESK. V lost 4 bases and J lost 4, with 10 bases in between. This CDR3 contains 13 residues.